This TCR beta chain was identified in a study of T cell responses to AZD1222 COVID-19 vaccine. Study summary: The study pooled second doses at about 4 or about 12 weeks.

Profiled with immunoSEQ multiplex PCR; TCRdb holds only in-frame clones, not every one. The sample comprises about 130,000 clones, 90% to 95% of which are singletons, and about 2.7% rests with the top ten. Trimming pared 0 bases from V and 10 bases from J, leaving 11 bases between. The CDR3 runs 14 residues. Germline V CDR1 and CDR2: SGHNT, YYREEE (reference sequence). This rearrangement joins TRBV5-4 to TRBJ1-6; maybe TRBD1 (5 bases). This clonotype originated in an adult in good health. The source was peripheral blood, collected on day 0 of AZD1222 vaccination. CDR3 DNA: TGTGCCAGCAGCTTGGTTGCGGGGGACTCACCCCTCCACTTT. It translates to CASSLVAGDSPLHF.